Sequencing of this T cell receptor (beta chain) was carried out in a study of shared clonotypes between healthy human individuals. Overall study results and limits: It was only blood that was sampled, and tissue repertoires likely differ. Generation probability values for non-shared clonotypes were lower than those for clonotypes shared by all four donors.

About this clone: Its antigen is as yet unknown.

TCRdb's copy holds only in-frame clones and misses some; the assay was immunoSEQ multiplex PCR. The table has roughly 2 million clones, roughly 95% seen once. Selected positively for CCR7 and CD45RO-negative, naive CD8 cells excluded terminally differentiated effector memory CD45RA+ cells. This TCR came from a man between 18 and 29 years old in good health. The sequenced sample consisted of naive CD8+ T cells sorted from blood.

The chain's CDR3 is CASSSLGQGDSEQYF. The CDR3 DNA sequence: TGTGCCAGCAGTTCCTTGGGACAGGGTGACTCCGAGCAGTACTTC. The rearrangement links TRBV27 to TRBJ2-7, with 9 bases aligning to TRBD1. V shed 4 bases and J 6 bases; nucleotides not matched to a gene: 10. This CDR3 is 15 amino acids long. The germline CDR1 and CDR2 sequences are MNHEY and SMNVEV (reference sequence).